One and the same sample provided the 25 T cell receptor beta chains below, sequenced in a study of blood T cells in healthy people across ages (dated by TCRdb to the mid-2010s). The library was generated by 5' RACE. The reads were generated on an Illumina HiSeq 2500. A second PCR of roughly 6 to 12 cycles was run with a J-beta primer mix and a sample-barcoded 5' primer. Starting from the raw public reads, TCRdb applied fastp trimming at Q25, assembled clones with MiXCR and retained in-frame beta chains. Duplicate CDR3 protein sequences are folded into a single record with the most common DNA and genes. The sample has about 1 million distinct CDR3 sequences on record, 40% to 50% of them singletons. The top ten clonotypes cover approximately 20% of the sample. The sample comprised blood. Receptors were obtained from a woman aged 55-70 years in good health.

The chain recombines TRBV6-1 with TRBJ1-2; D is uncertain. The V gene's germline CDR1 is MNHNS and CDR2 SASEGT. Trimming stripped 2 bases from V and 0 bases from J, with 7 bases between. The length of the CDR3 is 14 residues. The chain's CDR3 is CASSETAANYGYTF. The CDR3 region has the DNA TGTGCCAGCAGTGAAACAGCAGCTAACTATGGCTACACCTTC.

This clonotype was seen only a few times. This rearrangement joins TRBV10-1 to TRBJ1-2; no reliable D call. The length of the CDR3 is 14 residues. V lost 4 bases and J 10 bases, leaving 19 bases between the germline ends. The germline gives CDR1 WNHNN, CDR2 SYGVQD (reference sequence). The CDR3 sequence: CASSGGRTSRVYTF. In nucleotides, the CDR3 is TGCGCCAGCAGTGGTGGTCGGACGAGTCGTGTCTACACCTTC.

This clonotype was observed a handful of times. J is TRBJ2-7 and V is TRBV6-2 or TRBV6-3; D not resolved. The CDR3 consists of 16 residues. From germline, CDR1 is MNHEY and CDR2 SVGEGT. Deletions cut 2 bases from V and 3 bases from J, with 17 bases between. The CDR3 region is CASSYLPESHDYEQYF. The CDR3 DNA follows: TGTGCCAGCAGTTACCTTCCTGAGTCGCATGACTACGAGCAGTACTTC.

DNA for the CDR3: TGCAGTGCCAAACAGGGGGCGGACACTGAAGCTTTCTTT. Translation gives CSAKQGADTEAFF. This chain uses TRBV20-1 with TRBJ1-1; TRBD1 agrees at 9 bases. Germline-derived CDR1 and CDR2 are DFQATT and SNEGSKA (reference sequence). The length of the CDR3 is 13 residues. V lost 6 bases to trimming and J lost 3 bases; unmatched junction nucleotides: 5.

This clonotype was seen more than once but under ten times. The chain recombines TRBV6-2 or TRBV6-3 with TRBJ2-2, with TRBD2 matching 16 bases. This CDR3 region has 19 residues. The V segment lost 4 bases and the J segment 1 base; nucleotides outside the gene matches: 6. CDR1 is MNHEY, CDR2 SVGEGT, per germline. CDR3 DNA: TGTGCCAGCAGTTTTCGGGGACTAGCGGGAGGGCAGAACACCGGGGAGCTGTTTTTT. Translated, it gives CASSFRGLAGGQNTGELFF.

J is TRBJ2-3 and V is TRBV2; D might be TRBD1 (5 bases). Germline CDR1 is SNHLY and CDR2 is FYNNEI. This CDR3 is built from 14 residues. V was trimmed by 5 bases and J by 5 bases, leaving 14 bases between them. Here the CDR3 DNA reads TGTGCCAGCAGTATATACCGTAGGGGAGATACGCAGTATTTT. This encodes CASSIYRRGDTQYF.

The CDR3 DNA reads TGTGCCAGCAGTGGGGACAGTTCTCAGCCCCAGCATTTT. Residues: CASSGDSSQPQHF. V usage is TRBV2 and J usage is TRBJ1-5, with 7 bases aligning to TRBD1. This CDR3 comprises 13 residues. J lost 6 bases, V lost 4 bases, and 3 bases had no gene match. Per germline, CDR1 SNHLY and CDR2 FYNNEI.

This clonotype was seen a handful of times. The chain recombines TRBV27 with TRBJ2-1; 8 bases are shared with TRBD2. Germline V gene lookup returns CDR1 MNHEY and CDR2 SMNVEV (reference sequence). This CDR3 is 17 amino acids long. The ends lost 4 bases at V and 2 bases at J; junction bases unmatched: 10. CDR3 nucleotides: TGTGCCAGCAGTTCCTTAACGCTAGCGGGCGCCTACAATGAGCAGTTCTTC. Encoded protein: CASSSLTLAGAYNEQFF.

The CDR3 region is CASSRLTATGYRLEQYF. The CDR3 DNA reads TGTGCCAGCAGCCGCCTCACAGCAACAGGGTATCGGCTGGAGCAGTACTTC. The chain employs TRBV7-9 and TRBJ2-4, with D tentatively TRBD1 (6 bases). Germline V lookup: CDR1 SEHNR, CDR2 FQNEAQ (reference sequence). Trimming shortened V by 5 bases and J by 13 bases, and 30 bases separated the two germline ends. This CDR3 region has 17 residues.

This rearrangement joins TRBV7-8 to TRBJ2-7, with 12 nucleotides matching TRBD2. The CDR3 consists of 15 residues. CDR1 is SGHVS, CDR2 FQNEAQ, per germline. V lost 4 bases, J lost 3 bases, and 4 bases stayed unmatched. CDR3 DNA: TGTGCCAGCAGCTCGAGACTAGCGGGGGACTACGAGCAGTACTTC. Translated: CASSSRLAGDYEQYF.

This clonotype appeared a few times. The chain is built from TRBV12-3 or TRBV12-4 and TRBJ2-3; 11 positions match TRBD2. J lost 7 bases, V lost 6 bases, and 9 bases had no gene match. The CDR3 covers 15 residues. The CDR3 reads CASSPGTSGSHTQYF. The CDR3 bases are TGTGCCAGCAGCCCCGGGACTAGCGGTAGCCATACGCAGTATTTT.

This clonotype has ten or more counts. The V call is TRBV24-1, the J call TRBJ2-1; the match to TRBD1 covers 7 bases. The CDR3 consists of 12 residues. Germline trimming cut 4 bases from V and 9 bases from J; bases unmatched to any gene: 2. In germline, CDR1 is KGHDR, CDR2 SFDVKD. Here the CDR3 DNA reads TGTGCCACCAGTGAACAGGGGAGTGAGCAGTTCTTC. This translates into CATSEQGSEQFF.

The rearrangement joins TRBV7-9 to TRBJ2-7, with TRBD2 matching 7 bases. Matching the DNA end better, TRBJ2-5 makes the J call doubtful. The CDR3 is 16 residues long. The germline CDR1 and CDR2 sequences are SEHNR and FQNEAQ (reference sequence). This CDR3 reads CASSAGGAGPQETQYF. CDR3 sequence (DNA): TGTGCCAGCAGCGCCGGGGGAGCGGGACCCCAAGAGACCCAGTACTTC.

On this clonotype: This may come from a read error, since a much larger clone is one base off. The CDR3 DNA reads TGCAGCGTGGTACTCGGGAGGCCGTCCTACGAGCAGTACTTC. Translation gives CSVVLGRPSYEQYF. This chain connects TRBV29-1 to TRBJ2-7; 7 positions agree with TRBD2. V lost 6 bases, J lost 1 base, and 9 bases stayed unmatched. The CDR3 covers 14 residues. Germline V CDR1 and CDR2: SQVTM, ANQGSEA.

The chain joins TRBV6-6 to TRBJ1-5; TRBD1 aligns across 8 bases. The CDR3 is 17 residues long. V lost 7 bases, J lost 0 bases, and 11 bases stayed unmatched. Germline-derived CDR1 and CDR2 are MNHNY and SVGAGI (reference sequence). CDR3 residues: CASNSPTGVGSNQPQHF. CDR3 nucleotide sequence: TGTGCCAGCAACTCACCGACAGGGGTGGGTAGCAATCAGCCCCAGCATTTT.

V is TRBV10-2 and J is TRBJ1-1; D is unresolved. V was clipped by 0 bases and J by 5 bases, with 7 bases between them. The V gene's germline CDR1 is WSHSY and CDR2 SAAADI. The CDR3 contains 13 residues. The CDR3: CASSESKRTEAFF. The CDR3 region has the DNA TGCGCCAGCAGTGAGTCAAAGAGGACTGAAGCTTTCTTT.

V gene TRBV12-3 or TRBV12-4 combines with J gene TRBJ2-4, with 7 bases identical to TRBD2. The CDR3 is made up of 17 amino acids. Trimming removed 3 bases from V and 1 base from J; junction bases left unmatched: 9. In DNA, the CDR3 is TGTGCCAGCAGTTTCCCGCGGGTGGGGGGGGCCAAAAACATTCAGTACTTC. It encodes CASSFPRVGGAKNIQYF.

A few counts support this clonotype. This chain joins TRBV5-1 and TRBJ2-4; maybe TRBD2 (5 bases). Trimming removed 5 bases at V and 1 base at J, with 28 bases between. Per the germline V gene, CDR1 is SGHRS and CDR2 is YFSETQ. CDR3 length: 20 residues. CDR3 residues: CASSRSRQAARVLAKNIQYF. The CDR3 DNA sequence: TGCGCCAGCAGTCGCAGCCGGCAGGCTGCGAGGGTCCTGGCCAAAAACATTCAGTACTTC.

CDR3 sequence (DNA): TGCAGTGCTAGTTCCCCGGGACTAGCGGGAGTGGGCAATGAGCAGTTCTTC. The encoded protein is CSASSPGLAGVGNEQFF. V gene TRBV20-1 combines with J gene TRBJ2-1; 14 nucleotides match TRBD2. Germline CDR1 and CDR2: DFQATT and SNEGSKA (reference sequence). The CDR3 length is 17 residues. V shed 3 bases, J shed 6 bases, and the junction held 10 bases outside the gene matches.

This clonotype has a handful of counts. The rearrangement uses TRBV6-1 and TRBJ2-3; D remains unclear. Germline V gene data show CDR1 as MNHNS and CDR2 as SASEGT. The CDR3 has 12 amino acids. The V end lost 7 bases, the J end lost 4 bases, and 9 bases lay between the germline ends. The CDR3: CASNRVSDTQYF. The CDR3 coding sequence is TGTGCCAGCAATCGCGTATCAGATACGCAGTATTTT.

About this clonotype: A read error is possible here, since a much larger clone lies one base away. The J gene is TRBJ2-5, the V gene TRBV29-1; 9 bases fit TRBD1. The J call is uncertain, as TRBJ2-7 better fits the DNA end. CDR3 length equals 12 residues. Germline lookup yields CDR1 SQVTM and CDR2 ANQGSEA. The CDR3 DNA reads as TGCAGCGTCGGACAGGGGATCTACGAGCAGTACTTC. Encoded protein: CSVGQGIYEQYF.

This CDR3 is CASRSEVAREQYF. For the CDR3, the DNA is TGTGCCAGCCGGAGCGAAGTCGCACGCGAGCAGTACTTC. The chain employs TRBV6-5 and TRBJ2-7, with D unresolved. This CDR3 has 13 residues. Germline-derived CDR1 and CDR2 are MNHEY and SVGAGI. V lost 8 bases and J lost 6, with 17 bases in between.

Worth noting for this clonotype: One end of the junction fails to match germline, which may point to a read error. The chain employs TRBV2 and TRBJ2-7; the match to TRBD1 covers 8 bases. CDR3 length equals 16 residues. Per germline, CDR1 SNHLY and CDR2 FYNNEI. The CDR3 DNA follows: TGTGTCAGCATCCGAAGCCCGGGACAGGACCACTACGAGCAGTACTTC. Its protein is CVSIRSPGQDHYEQYF.

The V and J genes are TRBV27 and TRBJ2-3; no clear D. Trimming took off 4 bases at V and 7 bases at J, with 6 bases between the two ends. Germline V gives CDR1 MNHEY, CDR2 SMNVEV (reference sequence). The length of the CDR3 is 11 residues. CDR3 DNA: TGTGCCAGCAGTTCGAAGTATACGCAGTATTTT. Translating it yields CASSSKYTQYF.

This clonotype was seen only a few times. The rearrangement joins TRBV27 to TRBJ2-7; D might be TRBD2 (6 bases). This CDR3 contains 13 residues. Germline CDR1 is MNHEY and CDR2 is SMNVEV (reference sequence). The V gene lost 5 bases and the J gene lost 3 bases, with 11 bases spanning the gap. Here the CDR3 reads CASSPLDYYEQYF. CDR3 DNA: TGTGCCAGCAGTCCCTTGGACTACTACGAGCAGTACTTC.